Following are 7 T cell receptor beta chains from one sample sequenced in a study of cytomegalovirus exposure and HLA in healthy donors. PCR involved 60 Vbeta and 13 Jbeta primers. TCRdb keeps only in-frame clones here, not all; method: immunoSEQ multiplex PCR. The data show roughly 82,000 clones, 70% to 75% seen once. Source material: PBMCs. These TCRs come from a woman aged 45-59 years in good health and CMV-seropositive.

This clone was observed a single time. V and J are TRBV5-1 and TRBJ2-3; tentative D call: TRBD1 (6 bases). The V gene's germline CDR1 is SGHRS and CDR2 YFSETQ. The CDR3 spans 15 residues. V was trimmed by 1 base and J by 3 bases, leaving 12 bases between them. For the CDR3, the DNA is TGCGCCAGCAGCTTGACAGGGATTTTAACAGATACGCAGTATTTT. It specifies CASSLTGILTDTQYF.

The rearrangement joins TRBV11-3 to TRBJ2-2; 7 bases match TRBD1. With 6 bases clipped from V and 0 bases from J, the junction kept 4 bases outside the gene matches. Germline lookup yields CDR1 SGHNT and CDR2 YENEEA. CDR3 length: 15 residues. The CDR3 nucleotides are TGTGCCAGCAGACGAGGGGGCTCGAACACCGGGGAGCTGTTTTTT. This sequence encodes CASRRGGSNTGELFF.

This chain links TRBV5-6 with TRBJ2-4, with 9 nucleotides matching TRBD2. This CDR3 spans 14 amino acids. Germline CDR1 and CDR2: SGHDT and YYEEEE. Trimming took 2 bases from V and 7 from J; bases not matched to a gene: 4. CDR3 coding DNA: TGTGCCAGCAGCTTTAGCGGGAGTTTGAACATTCAGTACTTC. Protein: CASSFSGSLNIQYF.

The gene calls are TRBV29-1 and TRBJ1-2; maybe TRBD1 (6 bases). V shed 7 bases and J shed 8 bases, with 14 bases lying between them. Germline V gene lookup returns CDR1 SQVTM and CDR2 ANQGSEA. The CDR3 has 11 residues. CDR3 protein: CSARTGYGYTF. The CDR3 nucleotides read TGCAGCGCACGAACAGGGTACGGCTACACCTTC. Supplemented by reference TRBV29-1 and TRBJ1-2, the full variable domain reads SAVISQKPSRDICQRGTSLTIQCQVDSQVTMMFWYRQQPGQSLTLIATANQGSEATYESGFVIDKFPISRPNLTFSTLTVSNMSPEDSSIYLCSARTGYGYTFGSGTRLTVV.

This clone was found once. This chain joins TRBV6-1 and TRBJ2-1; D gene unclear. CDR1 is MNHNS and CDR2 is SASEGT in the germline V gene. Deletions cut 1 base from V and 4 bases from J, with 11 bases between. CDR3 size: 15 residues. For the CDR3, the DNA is TGTGCCAGCAGTGAAGGAGGCGTCGATTACAATGAGCAGTTCTTC. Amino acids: CASSEGGVDYNEQFF.

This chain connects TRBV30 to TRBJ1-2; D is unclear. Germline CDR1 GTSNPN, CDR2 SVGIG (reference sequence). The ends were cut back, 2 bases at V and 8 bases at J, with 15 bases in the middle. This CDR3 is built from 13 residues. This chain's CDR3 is CAWSRPAQTGYTF. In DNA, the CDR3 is TGTGCCTGGAGTAGGCCCGCACAGACCGGCTACACCTTC.

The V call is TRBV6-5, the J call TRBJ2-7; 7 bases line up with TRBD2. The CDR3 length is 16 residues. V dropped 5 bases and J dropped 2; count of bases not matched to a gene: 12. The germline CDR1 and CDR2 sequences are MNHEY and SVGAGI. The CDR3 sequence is CASSHLGGSGTYEQYF. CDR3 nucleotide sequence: TGTGCCAGCAGTCACTTGGGGGGGTCAGGTACCTACGAGCAGTACTTC.